This T cell receptor (beta chain) stems from a study of early T cells in non-severe SARS-CoV-2 infection. Study-level information: Bulk RNA taken from unsorted whole blood was sequenced, leaving chains unpaired.

Separate cDNA molecules each had unique molecular identifiers attached to them. Each CDR3 protein is one row after TCRdb ran MiXCR on the 5' RACE reads. The sample holds 25,000 to 30,000 distinct CDR3 sequences, about 10% seen once. The germline V gene encodes CDR1 DFQATT and CDR2 SNEGSKA (reference sequence). The length of the CDR3 is 12 residues. The table lists this clonotype with many counts. The sample comprised whole blood. V usage is TRBV20-1 and J usage is TRBJ2-1; 7 bases agree with TRBD2. The TCR sequence derives from an adult who was a healthcare worker with PCR-confirmed SARS-CoV-2 infection or an uninfected control (not recorded which). The CDR3 DNA reads TGCAGATTAGCTAGCGGCAACAATGAGCAGTTCTTC. Translating gives CRLASGNNEQFF.